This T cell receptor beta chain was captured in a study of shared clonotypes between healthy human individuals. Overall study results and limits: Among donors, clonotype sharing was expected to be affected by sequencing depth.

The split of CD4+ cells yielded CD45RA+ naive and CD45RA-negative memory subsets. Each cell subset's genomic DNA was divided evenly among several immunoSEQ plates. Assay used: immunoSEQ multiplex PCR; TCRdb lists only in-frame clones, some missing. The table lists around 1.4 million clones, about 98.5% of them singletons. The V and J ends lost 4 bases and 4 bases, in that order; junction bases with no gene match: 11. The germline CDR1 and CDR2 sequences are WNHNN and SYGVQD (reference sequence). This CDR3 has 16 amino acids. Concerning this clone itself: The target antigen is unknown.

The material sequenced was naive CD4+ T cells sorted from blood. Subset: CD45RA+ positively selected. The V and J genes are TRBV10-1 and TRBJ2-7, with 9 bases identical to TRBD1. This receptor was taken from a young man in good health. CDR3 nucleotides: TGCGCCAGCAGTGGCCAGGGAAACAGGGGGCTATACGAGCAGTACTTC. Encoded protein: CASSGQGNRGLYEQYF.